Presented here are 14 T cell receptor beta chains from one specimen sequenced in a study of T cell repertoires in cytomegalovirus infection. Their antigens are not known. TCRdb analysed the reads with MiXCR anew, one entry per CDR3 protein. The table records about 340,000 distinct CDR3 sequences, about 28% of them present only once. The input for sequencing was cultured PBMCs, taken from culture after CMV antigen stimulation. The receptors come from a human donor in good health (CMV status not recorded). Some clones in this sample may be carry-over from other donors' samples.

In its sample, this clonotype was seen many times. This rearrangement joins TRBV28 to TRBJ1-1; no clear D gene. This CDR3 comprises 13 residues. Looked up from germline, CDR1 is MDHEN and CDR2 is SYDVKM. Trimming shortened V by 3 bases and J by 2 bases, and 7 bases separated the two germline ends. CDR3 in DNA: TGTGCCAGCAGTTTGCCTATAAACACTGAAGCTTTCTTT. Protein product: CASSLPINTEAFF. Complete variable domain (other parts from reference TRBV28 and TRBJ1-1): DVKVTQSSRYLVKRTGEKVFLECVQDMDHENMFWYRQDPGLGLRLIYFSYDVKMKEKGDIPEGYSVSREKKERFSLILESASTNQTSMYLCASSLPINTEAFFGQGTRLTVV.

The chain employs TRBV19 and TRBJ2-1, with 7 nucleotides matching TRBD1. Trimming at V came to 6 bases and at J to 8 bases, leaving 4 bases not matched to a gene. Per the germline V gene, CDR1 is LNHDA and CDR2 is SQIVND (reference sequence). The CDR3 totals 12 residues. The CDR3 nucleotides are TGTGCCAGTAGACAGGGGTTGGATGAGCAGTTCTTC. This gives the protein CASRQGLDEQFF.

This clonotype was detected a few times. The chain combines TRBV6-1 with TRBJ2-1; 11 bases align to TRBD2. J was trimmed by 8 bases and V by 6 bases; bases with no gene match: 9. The CDR3 totals 15 residues. From germline, CDR1 is MNHNS and CDR2 SASEGT. In nucleotides, the CDR3 is TGTGCCAGCAGGTGGTCTAGCGGGAGGAGCGATGAGCAGTTCTTC. Its protein product is CASRWSSGRSDEQFF.

The chain has TRBV7-6 and TRBJ2-5; 7 bases line up with TRBD1. CDR1 SGHVS and CDR2 FNYEAQ come from the germline V gene. The V and J ends lost 4 bases and 5 bases, in that order; junction bases with no gene match: 7. This CDR3 comprises 14 residues. CDR3 in amino acids: CASSSRQGSETQYF. CDR3 sequence (DNA): TGTGCCAGCAGCTCCCGACAGGGTTCGGAGACCCAGTACTTC.

This sequence joins TRBV28 and TRBJ1-1, with D maybe TRBD1 (5 bases). The V end was cut by 4 bases, the J end by 4 bases, with 10 bases between. Germline V gene data show CDR1 as MDHEN and CDR2 as SYDVKM. The CDR3 extends over 13 amino acids. This chain's CDR3 is CASSWGVGTEAFF. CDR3 nucleotide sequence: TGTGCCAGCAGTTGGGGGGTAGGCACTGAAGCTTTCTTT.

This clonotype came up a few times. V and J are TRBV5-4 and TRBJ2-7; D possibly corresponds to TRBD2 (5 bases). The CDR3 has 14 amino acids. Trimming took 1 base from V and 4 from J, leaving 12 bases between them. The germline gives CDR1 SGHNT, CDR2 YYREEE (reference sequence). The CDR3 DNA follows: TGTGCCAGCAGCTTGCGGGGTCTTGGTTACGAGCAGTACTTC. It encodes CASSLRGLGYEQYF.

This chain uses TRBV2 with TRBJ1-1; 7 bases align to TRBD1. Germline assignment: CDR1 SNHLY and CDR2 FYNNEI. The CDR3 sequence is 14 residues long. The V and J ends lost 2 bases and 4 bases, in that order; junction bases with no gene match: 4. CDR3 sequence reads: CASSERPGGTEAFF. The CDR3 nucleotides read TGTGCCAGCAGTGAACGTCCAGGGGGCACTGAAGCTTTCTTT. Based on the CDR3 plus reference TRBV2 and TRBJ1-1, the full variable domain is EPEVTQTPSHQVTQMGQEVILRCVPISNHLYFYWYRQILGQKVEFLVSFYNNEISEKSEIFDDQFSVERPDGSNFTLKIRSTKLEDSAMYFCASSERPGGTEAFFGQGTRLTVV.

The rearrangement uses TRBV20-1 and TRBJ1-1; 7 nucleotides match TRBD1. CDR3 length: 13 residues. Germline V gene data show CDR1 as DFQATT and CDR2 as SNEGSKA (reference sequence). Trimming cost V 4 bases and J 0 bases; bases outside gene matches: 2. The CDR3 DNA sequence: TGCAGTGCTAACAGGGGCATGAACACTGAAGCTTTCTTT. Translation: CSANRGMNTEAFF.

This clonotype was observed a few times. This chain uses TRBV6-6 with TRBJ2-7; TRBD2 matches at 14 bases. Germline trimming cut 2 bases from V and 6 bases from J; bases unmatched to any gene: 0. Germline CDR1 MNHNY, CDR2 SVGAGI (reference sequence). CDR3 length equals 14 residues. In DNA, the CDR3 is TGTGCCAGCAGTTACGGACTAGCGGGAGGCGAGCAGTACTTC. Protein sequence: CASSYGLAGGEQYF.

V and J are TRBV5-1 and TRBJ2-7; 10 bases align to TRBD1. CDR3 length equals 14 residues. Per germline, CDR1 SGHRS and CDR2 YFSETQ. Trimming removed 4 bases from V and 6 bases from J; junction bases left unmatched: 7. The CDR3 loop reads CASSPRQGAGEQYF. The CDR3 DNA follows: TGCGCCAGCAGCCCTCGACAGGGGGCGGGCGAGCAGTACTTC. Variable domain in full (rest from reference TRBV5-1 and TRBJ2-7): KAGVTQTPRYLIKTRGQQVTLSCSPISGHRSVSWYQQTPGQGLQFLFEYFSETQRNKGNFPGRFSGRQFSNSRSEMNVSTLELGDSALYLCASSPRQGAGEQYFGPGTRLTVT.

The chain joins TRBV28 to TRBJ2-4; tentatively, D is TRBD2 (6 bases). CDR1 MDHEN and CDR2 SYDVKM come from the germline V gene. V was shortened by 5 bases and J by 3 bases, with 11 bases between the two germline ends. The CDR3 length is 14 residues. DNA of the CDR3: TGTGCCAGCAGTCGGGGGAGCGGCAAAAACATTCAGTACTTC. This translates into CASSRGSGKNIQYF.

V and J are TRBV6-5 and TRBJ2-3, with 8 positions matching TRBD1. Germline lookup yields CDR1 MNHEY and CDR2 SVGAGI. Unmatched junction bases numbered 5, after V lost 1 base and J lost 5 bases. This CDR3 comprises 15 residues. CDR3 sequence: CASSYYGQGLDTQYF. In DNA, the CDR3 is TGTGCCAGCAGTTACTATGGACAGGGACTAGATACGCAGTATTTT.

This sequence joins TRBV10-3 and TRBJ2-5; D perhaps matches TRBD2 (5 bases). The length of the CDR3 is 13 residues. The V end lost 2 bases, the J end lost 5 bases, and 9 bases lay between the germline ends. Germline CDR1 and CDR2: ENHRY and SYGVKD. The CDR3 protein is CAISEEGGETQYF. The CDR3 DNA sequence: TGTGCCATCAGTGAGGAGGGTGGGGAGACCCAGTACTTC.

This clonotype has ten or more counts. The V gene is TRBV10-2, the J gene TRBJ2-1, with 7 positions matching TRBD1. The V segment lost 7 bases and the J segment 7 bases; nucleotides outside the gene matches: 13. The CDR3 is made up of 15 amino acids. CDR1 and CDR2 (germline): WSHSY, SAAADI. In nucleotides, the CDR3 is TGCGCCAGCACCCCGAGCAGGGGGATAAGGAATGAGCAGTTCTTC. Translation: CASTPSRGIRNEQFF.